Presented here are 14 T cell receptor beta chains from one specimen sequenced in a study of neoadjuvant anti-PD-1 for oral cavity cancer. Produced via immunoSEQ multiplex PCR; TCRdb's table is partial and in-frame only. The sample yields 80,000 to 95,000 clones, approximately 80% seen once. Specimen: PBMCs, collected before nivolumab (anti-PD-1) treatment. These receptors were taken from a person aged 40 to 85 with oral cavity squamous cell carcinoma.

V is TRBV7-2 and J is TRBJ2-7; possible D gene TRBD1, 6 bases. Germline V lookup: CDR1 SGHTA, CDR2 FQGNSA. The CDR3 covers 16 residues. Trimming stripped 5 bases from V and 6 bases from J, with 23 bases between. The CDR3 DNA reads as TGTGCCAGCAGCGAGCGGACAGCCATGACGGGTCGCGAGCAGTACTTC. It yields the protein CASSERTAMTGREQYF. Based on the CDR3 plus reference TRBV7-2 and TRBJ2-7, the full variable domain is GAGVSQSPSNKVTEKGKDVELRCDPISGHTALYWYRQSLGQGLEFLIYFQGNSAPDKSGLPSDRFSAERTGGSVSTLTIQRTQQEDSAVYLCASSERTAMTGREQYFGPGTRLTVT.

The gene calls are TRBV19 and TRBJ2-1; 8 bases are a match to TRBD2. There are 16 residues in the CDR3. V lost 7 bases and J lost 3; bases outside the gene matches: 11. Germline V gene lookup returns CDR1 LNHDA and CDR2 SQIVND (reference sequence). The CDR3 DNA follows: TGTGCCAGTACCTACCGAGCGGGAGCAAACTACAATGAGCAGTTCTTC. As protein: CASTYRAGANYNEQFF.

V and J are TRBV6-5 and TRBJ1-1; 11 nucleotides line up with TRBD1. CDR3 size: 15 residues. CDR1 is MNHEY and CDR2 is SVGAGI in the germline V gene. The V segment lost 4 bases and the J segment 2 bases; nucleotides outside the gene matches: 3. The CDR3 reads CASSSGQGANTEAFF. As DNA, the CDR3 is TGTGCCAGCAGTTCTGGACAGGGGGCTAACACTGAAGCTTTCTTT.

CDR3 loop: CASSVGSGGPDTGELFF. CDR3 coding DNA: TGTGCCAGCAGCGTAGGTTCTGGAGGGCCTGACACCGGGGAGCTGTTTTTT. The chain couples TRBV9 to TRBJ2-2; D is possibly TRBD2 (6 bases). Trimming pared 0 bases from V and 3 bases from J, leaving 15 bases between. CDR1 is SGDLS, CDR2 YYNGEE, per germline. The CDR3 extends over 17 amino acids.

The chain couples TRBV7-3 to TRBJ1-1; D uncertain. This CDR3 is 15 amino acids long. V was shortened by 5 bases and J by 6 bases, with 19 bases between the two germline ends. Germline V gene sequence: CDR1 SGHTA, CDR2 FQGTGA. This CDR3 is CASSPNHNKNAEAFF. The CDR3 bases are TGTGCCAGCAGCCCCAATCATAACAAAAACGCTGAAGCTTTCTTT.

The chain carries TRBV29-1 and TRBJ2-3, with TRBD2 matching 12 bases. CDR3 length: 17 residues. The germline gives CDR1 SQVTM, CDR2 ANQGSEA. V lost 4 bases and J lost 0; bases outside the gene matches: 8. CDR3 sequence (DNA): TGCAGCGTTGCTACCCCTAGCGGGAGGGGTAGCACAGATACGCAGTATTTT. Translated, it gives CSVATPSGRGSTDTQYF.

The rearrangement links TRBV30 to TRBJ2-7; 16 nucleotides align to TRBD2. Per germline, CDR1 GTSNPN and CDR2 SVGIG (reference sequence). V lost 1 base, J lost 2 bases, and 8 bases stayed unmatched. The CDR3 loop spans 18 amino acids. The chain's CDR3 is CAWSGLGTSGRAAYEQYF. CDR3 sequence (DNA): TGTGCCTGGAGTGGGTTAGGGACTAGCGGGAGGGCTGCCTACGAGCAGTACTTC.

The CDR3 nucleotides are TGTGCCTGGAGCTCAGAGACCCAGTACTTC. This translates into CAWSSETQYF. The rearrangement uses TRBV30 and TRBJ2-5; no definite D call. V lost 3 bases to trimming and J lost 4 bases, with 3 bases between them. Germline CDR1 is GTSNPN and CDR2 is SVGIG (reference sequence). The CDR3 is 10 residues long.

The chain combines TRBV11-3 with TRBJ2-3, with D uncertain. Trimming cost V 4 bases and J 1 base, with 6 bases left between them. CDR3 length: 13 residues. In germline, CDR1 is SGHNT, CDR2 YENEEA. CDR3 sequence: CASSSKRTDTQYF. Here the CDR3 DNA reads TGTGCCAGCAGCTCCAAGCGCACAGATACGCAGTATTTT.

This clone was detected a few times. The chain couples TRBV14 to TRBJ2-1, with 9 positions matching TRBD1. Germline V lookup: CDR1 SGHDN, CDR2 FVKESK. The CDR3 spans 15 residues. Germline trimming cut 4 bases from V and 4 bases from J; bases unmatched to any gene: 5. The CDR3 is CASSPHRGPYNEQFF. The CDR3 nucleotides are TGTGCCAGCAGCCCCCACAGGGGGCCGTACAATGAGCAGTTCTTC.

This chain joins TRBV20-1 and TRBJ1-1; no clear D. The ends were cut back, 7 bases at V and 1 base at J, with 7 bases in the middle. The CDR3 extends over 11 amino acids. Germline CDR1 is DFQATT and CDR2 is SNEGSKA (reference sequence). This CDR3 is CSGKRNTEAFF. The CDR3 DNA follows: TGCAGTGGCAAGCGGAACACTGAAGCTTTCTTT.

J is TRBJ2-2 and V is TRBV15, with 10 nucleotides matching TRBD1. The CDR3 consists of 16 residues. V was pared by 3 bases and J by 3 bases, with 4 bases of the junction left unmatched. Germline V gives CDR1 LNHNV, CDR2 YYDKDF (reference sequence). The CDR3 loop is CATSRDRGFYTGELFF. In DNA form, the CDR3 reads TGTGCCACCAGCAGGGACAGGGGGTTCTACACCGGGGAGCTGTTTTTT. The whole variable domain, filled in from reference TRBV15 and TRBJ2-2, reads DAMVIQNPRYQVTQFGKPVTLSCSQTLNHNVMYWYQQKSSQAPKLLFHYYDKDFNNEADTPDNFQSRRPNTSFCFLDIRSPGLGDTAMYLCATSRDRGFYTGELFFGEGSRLTVL.

This clone appeared once. This chain links TRBV5-1 with TRBJ2-7; D unclear. CDR1 SGHRS and CDR2 YFSETQ come from the germline V gene. The CDR3 is 12 residues long. Trimming stripped 5 bases from V and 5 bases from J, with 11 bases between. CDR3 in DNA: TGCGCCAGCAGTCGCAGAGTCAACGAGCAGTACTTC. Its protein is CASSRRVNEQYF.

The rearrangement links TRBV2 to TRBJ2-1; TRBD2 matches 9 bases. Germline V gene data show CDR1 as SNHLY and CDR2 as FYNNEI. The CDR3 spans 14 residues. Trimming at V came to 7 bases and at J to 7 bases, leaving 8 bases not matched to a gene. CDR3 nucleotides: TGTGCCAGCACCTCGGGGGCGGGGGGGAATGAGCAGTTCTTC. Translated: CASTSGAGGNEQFF. Supplemented by reference TRBV2 and TRBJ2-1, the full variable domain reads EPEVTQTPSHQVTQMGQEVILRCVPISNHLYFYWYRQILGQKVEFLVSFYNNEISEKSEIFDDQFSVERPDGSNFTLKIRSTKLEDSAMYFCASTSGAGGNEQFFGPGTRLTVL.